The 10 T cell receptor beta chains presented below share a single source sample, sequenced in a study of control samples from healthy donors and cancer patients. Here immunoSEQ multiplex PCR was the method, and the copy in TCRdb shows in-frame clones only, minus some. Of 150,000 to 200,000 clones detected, about 90% appear once; the ten largest clones hold about 12%. Sequenced input: blood. The receptors originated from a man aged 25 to 40 in good health.

The rearrangement links TRBV5-1 to TRBJ1-2, with 7 bases fitting TRBD1. The V gene end was trimmed by 4 bases and the J gene end by 4 bases; junction bases not matched to a gene: 13. Per the germline V gene, CDR1 is SGHRS and CDR2 is YFSETQ. The CDR3 covers 16 residues. The CDR3 loop is CASSDPGTDYRYGYTF. CDR3 coding DNA: TGCGCCAGCAGCGATCCCGGGACAGACTATCGCTATGGCTACACCTTC. Based on the CDR3 plus reference TRBV5-1 and TRBJ1-2, the full variable domain is KAGVTQTPRYLIKTRGQQVTLSCSPISGHRSVSWYQQTPGQGLQFLFEYFSETQRNKGNFPGRFSGRQFSNSRSEMNVSTLELGDSALYLCASSDPGTDYRYGYTFGSGTRLTVV.

The V gene is TRBV27, the J gene TRBJ2-3, with 9 positions matching TRBD2. CDR1 and CDR2 from the germline V gene are MNHEY and SMNVEV (reference sequence). This CDR3 spans 14 amino acids. With V trimmed by 2 bases and J by 5 bases, 2 bases remained unmatched. The CDR3 coding sequence is TGTGCCAGCAGTTTAATAGCGGGAGTAGATACGCAGTATTTT. Its translation is CASSLIAGVDTQYF.

This clone was observed once. J is TRBJ2-1 and V is TRBV7-9; 7 nucleotides match TRBD2. With 5 bases clipped from V and 3 bases from J, the junction kept 7 bases outside the gene matches. Germline V gene sequence: CDR1 SEHNR, CDR2 FQNEAQ (reference sequence). This CDR3 region has 15 residues. DNA of the CDR3: TGTGCCAGCAGCCGCTTGGGGGGGAACTACAATGAGCAGTTCTTC. As protein: CASSRLGGNYNEQFF.

This clone was recorded only once. The chain recombines TRBV7-9 with TRBJ2-1, with D possibly TRBD2 on 7 matching bases. Looked up from germline, CDR1 is SEHNR and CDR2 is FQNEAQ (reference sequence). This CDR3 contains 17 residues. V gave up 0 bases and J gave up 8 bases, with 20 bases separating them. As DNA, the CDR3 is TGTGCCAGCAGCTTAGCGCTTCATAGAGGGGGGGTCGATGAGCAGTTCTTC. It is translated as CASSLALHRGGVDEQFF.

The chain carries TRBV4-2 and TRBJ2-1; maybe TRBD2 (7 bases). Between the trimmed V and J ends, which lost 6 bases and 0 bases, there was a span of 21 bases. Germline assignment: CDR1 LGHNA and CDR2 YNFKEQ. The CDR3 is 18 residues long. In DNA form, the CDR3 reads TGTGCCAGCAGGGGGACATTGGGGGGGCGGAGCTCCTACAATGAGCAGTTCTTC. It translates to CASRGTLGGRSSYNEQFF.

The chain combines TRBV29-1 with TRBJ2-1, with 10 bases matching TRBD2. The CDR3 contains 15 residues. Per germline, CDR1 SQVTM and CDR2 ANQGSEA. Trimming took 7 bases from V and 10 from J; bases not matched to a gene: 16. The DNA for the CDR3 is TGCAGCGCCCCGTGGGCTAGCGGGAGTTTGGGGGAGCAGTTCTTC. Translated: CSAPWASGSLGEQFF.

This clone came up once. The chain is built from TRBV7-2 and TRBJ1-2; D call uncertain. Trimming took 6 bases from V and 1 from J, leaving 9 bases between them. The CDR3 spans 13 residues. Germline V gives CDR1 SGHTA, CDR2 FQGNSA. The CDR3 loop reads CASRYTGNYGYTF. The CDR3 bases are TGTGCCAGCAGATATACGGGTAACTATGGCTACACCTTC.

The chain combines TRBV7-2 with TRBJ2-2; D gene unclear. This CDR3 is built from 12 residues. Trimming left V 4 bases short and J 6 bases short, with 6 bases between. Germline values: CDR1 SGHTA, CDR2 FQGNSA. The CDR3 is CASSSSPGELFF. CDR3 coding DNA: TGTGCCAGCAGCTCCTCCCCCGGGGAGCTGTTTTTT.

This chain uses TRBV11-3 with TRBJ2-7, with no clear D. Deletions cut 5 bases from V and 4 bases from J, with 18 bases between. This CDR3 is built from 15 residues. Germline-derived CDR1 and CDR2 are SGHNT and YENEEA. The CDR3 reads CASSAFTGSQYEQYF. Here the CDR3 DNA reads TGTGCCAGCAGCGCGTTTACGGGCTCTCAATACGAGCAGTACTTC.

The chain combines TRBV27 with TRBJ2-5, with TRBD2 identical over 14 bases. The ends lost 4 bases at V and 2 bases at J; junction bases unmatched: 3. The CDR3 totals 16 residues. Germline lookup yields CDR1 MNHEY and CDR2 SMNVEV (reference sequence). The CDR3 loop reads CASSSRLAGGQETQYF. The CDR3 nucleotides are TGTGCCAGCAGTTCTAGACTAGCGGGGGGGCAAGAGACCCAGTACTTC.